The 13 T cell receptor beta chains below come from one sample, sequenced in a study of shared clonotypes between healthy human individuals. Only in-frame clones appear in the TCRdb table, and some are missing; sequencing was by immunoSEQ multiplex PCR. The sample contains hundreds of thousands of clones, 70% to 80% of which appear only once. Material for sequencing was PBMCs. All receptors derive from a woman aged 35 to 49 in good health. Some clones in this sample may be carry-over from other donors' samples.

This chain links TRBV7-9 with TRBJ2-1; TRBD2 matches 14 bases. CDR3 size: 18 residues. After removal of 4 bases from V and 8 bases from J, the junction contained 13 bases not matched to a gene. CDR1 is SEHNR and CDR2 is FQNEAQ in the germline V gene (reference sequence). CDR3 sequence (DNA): TGTGCCAGCAGCTCGGGACTAGCGGGGGCCGCGGGGTGGGATGAGCAGTTCTTC. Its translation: CASSSGLAGAAGWDEQFF.

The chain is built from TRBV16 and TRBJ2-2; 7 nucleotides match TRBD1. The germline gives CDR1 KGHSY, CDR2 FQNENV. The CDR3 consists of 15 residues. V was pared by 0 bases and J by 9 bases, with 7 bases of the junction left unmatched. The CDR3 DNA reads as TGTGCCAGCAGCCAATCACCACAGGGGACCTGGGAGCTGTTTTTT. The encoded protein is CASSQSPQGTWELFF.

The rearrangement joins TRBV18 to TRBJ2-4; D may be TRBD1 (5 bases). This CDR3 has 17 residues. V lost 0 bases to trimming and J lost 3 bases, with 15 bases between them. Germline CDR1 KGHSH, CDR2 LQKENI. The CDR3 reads CASSPPGFGASKNIQYF. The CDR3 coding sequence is TGTGCCAGCTCACCACCGGGGTTTGGGGCTAGCAAAAACATTCAGTACTTC. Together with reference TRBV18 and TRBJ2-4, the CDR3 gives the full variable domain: NAGVMQNPRHLVRRRGQEARLRCSPMKGHSHVYWYRQLPEEGLKFMVYLQKENIIDESGMPKERFSAEFPKEGPSILRIQQVVRGDSAAYFCASSPPGFGASKNIQYFGAGTRLSVL.

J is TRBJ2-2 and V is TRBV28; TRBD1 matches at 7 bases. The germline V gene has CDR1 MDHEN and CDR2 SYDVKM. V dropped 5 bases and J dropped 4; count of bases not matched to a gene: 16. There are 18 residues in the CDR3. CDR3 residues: CASSPPPTGTELTGELFF. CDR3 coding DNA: TGTGCCAGCAGTCCTCCCCCTACCGGGACAGAACTCACCGGGGAGCTGTTTTTT.

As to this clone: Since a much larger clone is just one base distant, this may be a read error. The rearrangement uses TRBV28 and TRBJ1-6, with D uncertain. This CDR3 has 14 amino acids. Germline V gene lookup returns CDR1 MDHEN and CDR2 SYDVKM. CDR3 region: CASSLIGLDSPPHF. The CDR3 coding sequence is TGTGCCAGCAGTTTAATCGGGTTGGATTCACCCCCCCACTTT. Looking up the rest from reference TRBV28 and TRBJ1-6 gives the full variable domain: DVKVTQSSRYLVKRTGEKVFLECVQDMDHENMFWYRQDPGLGLRLIYFSYDVKMKEKGDIPEGYSVSREKKERFSLILESASTNQTSMYLCASSLIGLDSPPHFGNGTRLTVT.

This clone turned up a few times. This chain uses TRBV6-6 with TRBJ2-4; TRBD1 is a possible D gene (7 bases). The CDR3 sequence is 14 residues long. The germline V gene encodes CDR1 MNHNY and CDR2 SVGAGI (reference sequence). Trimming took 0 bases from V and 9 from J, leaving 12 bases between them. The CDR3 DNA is TGTGCCAGCAGTTACTCGAATCAGGGGGGCATTCAGTACTTC. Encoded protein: CASSYSNQGGIQYF.

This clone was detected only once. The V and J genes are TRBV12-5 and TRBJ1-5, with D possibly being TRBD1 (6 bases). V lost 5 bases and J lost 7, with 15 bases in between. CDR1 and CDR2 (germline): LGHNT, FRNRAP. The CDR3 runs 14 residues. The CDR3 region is CASGPGEGGQPQHF. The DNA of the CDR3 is TGTGCTAGTGGTCCAGGGGAAGGCGGGCAGCCCCAGCATTTT.

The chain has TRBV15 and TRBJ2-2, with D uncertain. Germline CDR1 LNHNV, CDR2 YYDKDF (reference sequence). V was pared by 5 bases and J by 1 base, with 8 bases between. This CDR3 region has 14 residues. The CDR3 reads CATSANLNTGELFF. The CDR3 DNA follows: TGTGCCACCAGCGCTAACTTGAACACCGGGGAGCTGTTTTTT.

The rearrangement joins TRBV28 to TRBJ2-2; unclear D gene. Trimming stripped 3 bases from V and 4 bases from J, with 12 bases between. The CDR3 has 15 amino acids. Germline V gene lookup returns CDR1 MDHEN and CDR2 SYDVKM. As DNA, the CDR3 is TGTGCCAGCAGTTTTGGACGGCAGATCACCGGGGAGCTGTTTTTT. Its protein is CASSFGRQITGELFF.

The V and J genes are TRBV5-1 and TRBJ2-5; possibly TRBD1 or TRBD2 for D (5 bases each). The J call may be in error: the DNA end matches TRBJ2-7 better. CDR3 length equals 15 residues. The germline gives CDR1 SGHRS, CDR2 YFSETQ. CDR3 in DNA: TGCGCCAGCAGCCGAGGGGCGATTTCTACCTACGAGCAGTACTTC. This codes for CASSRGAISTYEQYF.

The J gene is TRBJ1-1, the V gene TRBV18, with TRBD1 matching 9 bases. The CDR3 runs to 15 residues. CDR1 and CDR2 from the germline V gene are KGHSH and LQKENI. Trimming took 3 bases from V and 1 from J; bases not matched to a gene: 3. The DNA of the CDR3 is TGTGCCAGCTCACCGTTGGACAGGGGGAACACTGAAGCTTTCTTT. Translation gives CASSPLDRGNTEAFF.

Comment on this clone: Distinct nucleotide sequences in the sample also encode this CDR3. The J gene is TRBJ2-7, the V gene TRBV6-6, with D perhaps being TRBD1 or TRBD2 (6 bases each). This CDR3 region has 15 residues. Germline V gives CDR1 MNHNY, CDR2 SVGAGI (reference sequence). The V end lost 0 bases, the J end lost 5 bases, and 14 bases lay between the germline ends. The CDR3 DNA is TGTGCCAGCAGTTACTCGACAGGCCGCGGGGACGAGCAGTACTTC. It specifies CASSYSTGRGDEQYF.

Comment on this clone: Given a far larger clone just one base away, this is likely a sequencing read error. The CDR3 here is CASSRMGDATYGQYF. The CDR3 nucleotides are TGTGCCAGCAGCCGAATGGGGGACGCTACCTACGGGCAGTACTTC. J is TRBJ2-7 and V is TRBV4-2; D may correspond to TRBD1 or TRBD2 (5 bases each). The germline V gene encodes CDR1 LGHNA and CDR2 YNFKEQ. The CDR3 totals 15 residues.